This TCR beta chain was observed in a study of T-cell memory formation after mild COVID-19. Study-level background: Across donors, TCR clusters were largely donor specific. General observations from the study: The appearance of some responding clones in pre-infection memory suggested that cross-reactive memory joined. Clones which contracted sat mainly in CM and EM if CD4+, and in EMRA if CD8+.

Germline CDR1 reads MNHEY; CDR2 reads SVGEGT. The CDR3 is made up of 15 amino acids. V was pared by 5 bases and J by 1 base, with 6 bases of the junction left unmatched. As to this clonotype: Its cognate antigen is unknown.

5'RACE primed from the constant segment yielded TCR alpha and TCR beta cDNA libraries bearing sample barcodes and UMIs. TCRdb ran MiXCR on the 5' RACE reads and lists one entry per CDR3 protein. The sample lists approximately 290,000 distinct CDR3 sequences; about 16% were seen once. V and J are TRBV6-2 or TRBV6-3 and TRBJ2-3, with TRBD2 matching over 7 bases. This clonotype originated in a man between 18 and 35 years old who had mild COVID-19 (a few samples of this study predate the infection). Cell type and time point are not known. Sequenced input: PBMCs or a T cell subset sorted from them (not recorded which). The CDR3 DNA sequence: TGTGCCAGCAGTGACCCCAGCGGGGGCACAGATACGCAGTATTTT. Translated: CASSDPSGGTDTQYF.